What follows are 32 T cell receptor beta chains derived from one specimen sequenced in a study of blood T cell repertoires in COVID-19. The method was immunoSEQ multiplex PCR; TCRdb's version includes in-frame clones alone and lacks a portion of them. The data show approximately 170,000 clones, approximately 79% seen once. Sequencing was done on a sample of peripheral blood. The receptor source for this set is a woman aged 80 or over with acute or convalescent COVID-19.

V gene TRBV29-1 combines with J gene TRBJ2-7, with 7 bases matching TRBD1. The germline CDR1 and CDR2 sequences are SQVTM and ANQGSEA. CDR3 length: 15 amino acids. Germline trimming cut 0 bases from V and 2 bases from J; bases unmatched to any gene: 7. The CDR3 here is CSVEDRRQGTYEQYF. The CDR3 bases are TGCAGCGTTGAAGATAGAAGACAGGGTACCTACGAGCAGTACTTC.

The chain carries TRBV7-4 and TRBJ1-3; 9 bases match TRBD1. The V segment lost 1 base and the J segment 4 bases; nucleotides outside the gene matches: 14. Per germline, CDR1 SGHVT and CDR2 SQSDAQ. This CDR3 has 19 amino acids. The CDR3 DNA reads as TGTGCCAGCAGCTTAGTCAGGCACGGGACAGGGTGGTTAGGAAACACCATATATTTT. Protein sequence: CASSLVRHGTGWLGNTIYF.

The gene calls are TRBV5-1 and TRBJ1-1; the match to TRBD1 covers 9 bases. This CDR3 has 17 amino acids. Germline V gives CDR1 SGHRS, CDR2 YFSETQ. Germline trimming cut 0 bases from V and 5 bases from J; bases unmatched to any gene: 11. The DNA of the CDR3 is TGCGCCAGCAGCTTGGTGGGACAGGGTTTCGTAGGGACTGAAGCTTTCTTT. It codes for CASSLVGQGFVGTEAFF.

V is TRBV18 and J is TRBJ2-1; weak D call: TRBD1 (7 bases). The ends were cut back, 0 bases at V and 0 bases at J, with 18 bases in the middle. CDR1 and CDR2 from the germline V gene are KGHSH and LQKENI. The CDR3 contains 19 residues. The CDR3 DNA reads as TGTGCCAGCTCACCACCGAACAGGGGAGGCCCCGGCTCCTACAATGAGCAGTTCTTC. Translating gives CASSPPNRGGPGSYNEQFF.

The V gene is TRBV7-9, the J gene TRBJ2-7, with 9 bases lining up with TRBD2. V shed 5 bases and J 7 bases; nucleotides not matched to a gene: 12. There are 15 residues in the CDR3. CDR1 is SEHNR and CDR2 is FQNEAQ in the germline V gene (reference sequence). For the CDR3, the DNA is TGTGCCAGCAGCCCCCTCGGCGGGCTAGCGGGGGAGCAGTACTTC. As protein: CASSPLGGLAGEQYF.

This chain uses TRBV4-2 with TRBJ1-2; TRBD1 matches 7 bases. CDR3 length: 15 residues. The J segment lost 4 bases and the V segment lost 0 bases, leaving 5 bases of the junction unmatched. In germline, CDR1 is LGHNA, CDR2 YNFKEQ. The chain's CDR3 is CASSQEDRDGYGYTF. DNA of the CDR3: TGTGCCAGCAGCCAAGAAGACAGGGACGGCTATGGCTACACCTTC.

The rearrangement uses TRBV7-2 and TRBJ1-1, with D hard to call. Germline CDR1 reads SGHTA; CDR2 reads FQGNSA. The CDR3 is 12 residues long. V was pared by 5 bases and J by 8 bases, with 12 bases between. The CDR3 spells CASSIPPGEAFF. DNA for the CDR3: TGTGCCAGCAGCATCCCCCCGGGGGAAGCTTTCTTT.

This chain connects TRBV5-4 to TRBJ1-2; 7 positions match TRBD1. The V and J ends lost 1 base and 2 bases, in that order; junction bases with no gene match: 5. The CDR3 has 15 amino acids. Germline V gene data show CDR1 as SGHNT and CDR2 as YYREEE (reference sequence). The CDR3 nucleotides read TGTGCCAGCAGCTTGCAAGGGGGCGCAAACTATGGCTACACCTTC. Residues: CASSLQGGANYGYTF.

CDR3 coding DNA: TGTGCCAGCAGCTCAATAGGGGGGGGGAATGAGCAGTTCTTC. Protein product: CASSSIGGGNEQFF. The chain couples TRBV7-8 to TRBJ2-1, with TRBD2 as a possible D gene (7 bases). Trimming removed 4 bases at V and 7 bases at J, with 14 bases between. The germline CDR1 and CDR2 sequences are SGHVS and FQNEAQ. The CDR3 length is 14 residues.

The CDR3 sequence is CASSITGNRGAFF. The CDR3 coding sequence is TGTGCCAGCAGTATTACAGGGAACCGGGGAGCTTTCTTT. This rearrangement joins TRBV3-1 (or the pseudogene TRBV3-2) to TRBJ1-1; maybe TRBD1 (6 bases). Germline CDR1 LGHDT, CDR2 YNNKEL (reference sequence). V dropped 6 bases and J dropped 10 bases, with 18 bases sitting between them. The CDR3 runs 13 residues.

This clone was counted a single time. J is TRBJ2-1 and V is TRBV27; 8 bases map to TRBD1. J gave up 4 bases and V 6 bases, and 5 bases lay outside the gene matches. The CDR3 spans 14 residues. The germline V gene has CDR1 MNHEY and CDR2 SMNVEV (reference sequence). CDR3 in amino acids: CASRPDRAYNEQFF. CDR3 sequence (DNA): TGTGCCAGCAGACCGGACAGGGCGTACAATGAGCAGTTCTTC.

This clone was observed a handful of times. This chain uses TRBV2 with TRBJ2-1; maybe TRBD2 (6 bases). Trimming pared 9 bases from V and 5 bases from J, leaving 17 bases between. Germline CDR1 and CDR2: SNHLY and FYNNEI. There are 14 residues in the CDR3. The CDR3 bases are TGTGCCAGGGGGAAGGCTAGCGTGGACAATGAGCAGTTCTTC. Translated, it gives CARGKASVDNEQFF. Together with reference TRBV2 and TRBJ2-1, the CDR3 gives the full variable domain: EPEVTQTPSHQVTQMGQEVILRCVPISNHLYFYWYRQILGQKVEFLVSFYNNEISEKSEIFDDQFSVERPDGSNFTLKIRSTKLEDSAMYFCARGKASVDNEQFFGPGTRLTVL.

The chain is built from TRBV29-1 and TRBJ2-7; 7 positions agree with TRBD2. Germline V gives CDR1 SQVTM, CDR2 ANQGSEA. Trimming removed 4 bases from V and 3 bases from J; junction bases left unmatched: 3. The CDR3 is 12 residues long. The CDR3 nucleotides read TGCAGCGTTGTGGGGGGGGACTACGAGCAGTACTTC. Residues: CSVVGGDYEQYF.

The DNA of the CDR3 is TGTGCCAGCAGCCACCAAATTAGCGGGGGACTATACGAGCAGTACTTC. Protein: CASSHQISGGLYEQYF. The V call is TRBV13, the J call TRBJ2-7; TRBD2 matches at 9 bases. CDR3 size: 16 residues. J gave up 4 bases and V 5 bases, and 12 bases lay outside the gene matches. Germline assignment: CDR1 PRHDT and CDR2 FYEKMQ (reference sequence). Full variable domain (missing parts from reference TRBV13 and TRBJ2-7): AAGVIQSPRHLIKEKRETATLKCYPIPRHDTVYWYQQGPGQDPQFLISFYEKMQSDKGSIPDRFSAQQFSDYHSELNMSSLELGDSALYFCASSHQISGGLYEQYFGPGTRLTVT.

A note on this clone: Other DNA sequences in this specimen translate into the identical CDR3. This chain links TRBV7-3 with TRBJ2-7; a weak D match, TRBD2 (6 bases). This CDR3 region has 15 residues. Trimming cost V 2 bases and J 0 bases, with 11 bases left between them. Germline lookup yields CDR1 SGHTA and CDR2 FQGTGA. This CDR3 reads CASSLFGGASYEQYF. The CDR3 bases are TGTGCCAGCAGCTTATTCGGGGGTGCCTCCTACGAGCAGTACTTC.

The rearrangement uses TRBV18 and TRBJ1-5, with D hard to call. CDR1 KGHSH and CDR2 LQKENI come from the germline V gene. The CDR3 is 14 amino acids. V lost 6 bases and J lost 8, with 17 bases in between. CDR3: CASSNQQTQEPQHF. DNA for the CDR3: TGTGCCAGCTCGAACCAACAGACCCAAGAGCCCCAGCATTTT.

The rearrangement links TRBV28 to TRBJ1-5; tentative D call: TRBD1 (6 bases). Germline CDR1 and CDR2: MDHEN and SYDVKM. This CDR3 has 15 residues. V lost 7 bases to trimming and J lost 1 base, with 14 bases between them. CDR3 protein: CASTLGGASNQPQHF. The CDR3 region has the DNA TGTGCCAGCACCCTAGGGGGGGCAAGCAATCAGCCCCAGCATTTT.

Concerning this clone itself: One junction end disagrees with the germline gene, perhaps due to a read error. V gene TRBV6-1 combines with J gene TRBJ2-1; D is perhaps TRBD2 (5 bases). The CDR3 is 14 amino acids. Germline CDR1 MNHNS, CDR2 SASEGT. The CDR3 spells CASSEASSYYEQFF. The CDR3 DNA reads as TGTGCCAGCAGTGAAGCTTCTAGCTACTATGAGCAGTTCTTC.

The V gene is TRBV6-1, the J gene TRBJ1-2, with 7 bases lining up with TRBD1. V was clipped by 2 bases and J by 8 bases; unmatched bases: 11. This CDR3 spans 15 amino acids. Looked up from germline, CDR1 is MNHNS and CDR2 is SASEGT. This chain's CDR3 is CASSESLDRVGGYTF. CDR3 DNA: TGTGCCAGCAGTGAAAGTCTTGACAGGGTGGGAGGCTACACCTTC.

The chain combines TRBV18 with TRBJ2-1, with TRBD1 identical over 10 bases. V gave up 0 bases and J gave up 5 bases; unmatched junction bases: 7. This CDR3 has 17 amino acids. CDR1 is KGHSH and CDR2 is LQKENI in the germline V gene. CDR3 sequence (DNA): TGTGCCAGCTCACCACCGGGACAGGGGATATTGAACAATGAGCAGTTCTTC. Amino acids: CASSPPGQGILNNEQFF.

The chain recombines TRBV9 with TRBJ2-1, with D unclear. V dropped 0 bases and J dropped 10 bases, with 11 bases sitting between them. The germline CDR1 and CDR2 sequences are SGDLS and YYNGEE. The length of the CDR3 is 13 residues. The CDR3 loop is CASSVEPVGEQFF. The CDR3 DNA sequence: TGTGCCAGCAGCGTAGAACCAGTTGGCGAGCAGTTCTTC.

As regards this clone: The same CDR3 arises from other DNA sequences in this sample as well. The gene calls are TRBV15 and TRBJ2-5; D remains ambiguous. The germline V gene has CDR1 LNHNV and CDR2 YYDKDF (reference sequence). This CDR3 comprises 13 residues. Trimming shortened V by 1 base and J by 4 bases, and 7 bases separated the two germline ends. The CDR3 loop reads CATSRAPGETQYF. CDR3 DNA: TGTGCCACCAGCAGAGCCCCGGGAGAGACCCAGTACTTC.

The chain combines TRBV27 with TRBJ1-1, with D perhaps matching TRBD1 (5 bases). The CDR3 length is 13 residues. In germline, CDR1 is MNHEY, CDR2 SMNVEV (reference sequence). Trimming stripped 8 bases from V and 6 bases from J, with 16 bases between. CDR3 sequence (DNA): TGTGCCAGCCTCCGCAGGGCCCCACCTGAAGCTTTCTTT. Protein: CASLRRAPPEAFF.

About this clone: The germline gene is not matched at one end of the junction; a read error may be the cause. The gene calls are TRBV7-7 and TRBJ2-3; 10 nucleotides align to TRBD2. CDR3 length equals 17 residues. Germline values: CDR1 SSHAT, CDR2 FNYEAQ (reference sequence). CDR3 DNA sequence: TGTGCTAGCAGGAACTATGAGCGGGAGGGCGATACAGATACGCAGTATTTT. Translation gives CASRNYEREGDTDTQYF.

The genes are TRBV25-1 and TRBJ2-5; no clear D gene. Trimming left V 2 bases short and J 3 bases short, with 10 bases between. The germline V gene encodes CDR1 MGHDK and CDR2 SYGVNS. The CDR3 covers 14 residues. The CDR3 sequence is CASSEPRTEETQYF. CDR3 nucleotide sequence: TGTGCCAGCAGTGAACCTCGTACAGAAGAGACCCAGTACTTC.

The chain employs TRBV2 and TRBJ2-5; D is unclear. Germline-derived CDR1 and CDR2 are SNHLY and FYNNEI. The CDR3 contains 13 residues. The ends were cut back, 9 bases at V and 0 bases at J, with 11 bases in the middle. The CDR3 is CASRRLNQETQYF. The CDR3 bases are TGTGCCAGTCGAAGACTGAACCAAGAGACCCAGTACTTC.

The chain is built from TRBV2 and TRBJ1-5; tentatively, D is TRBD1 (6 bases). The germline CDR1 and CDR2 sequences are SNHLY and FYNNEI. The CDR3 has 15 residues. V lost 1 base and J lost 3, with 10 bases in between. The CDR3 spells CASSEGTATNQPQHF. The CDR3 nucleotides are TGTGCCAGCAGTGAAGGGACAGCTACCAATCAGCCCCAGCATTTT.

The chain has TRBV3-1 (or the pseudogene TRBV3-2) and TRBJ2-5; D not resolved. Germline V gene sequence: CDR1 LGHDT, CDR2 YNNKEL (reference sequence). CDR3 length: 14 residues. V lost 4 bases, J lost 2 bases, and 11 bases lay in between. CDR3 sequence reads: CASSPTLSQETQYF. CDR3 in DNA: TGTGCCAGCAGCCCAACACTAAGTCAAGAGACCCAGTACTTC.

CDR3 residues: CASSLRLAGDEQFF. The CDR3 nucleotides are TGTGCCAGCAGTTTACGACTAGCAGGCGATGAGCAGTTCTTC. The genes are TRBV27 and TRBJ2-1; 7 bases are shared with TRBD2. The J segment lost 8 bases and the V segment lost 2 bases, leaving 6 bases of the junction unmatched. The germline gives CDR1 MNHEY, CDR2 SMNVEV (reference sequence). The CDR3 is made up of 14 amino acids.

J is TRBJ1-1 and V is TRBV9, with 11 bases lining up with TRBD1. The CDR3 is 15 amino acids. V trimming: 3 bases; J trimming: 3 bases; junction bases outside the gene matches: 4. Germline V gene data show CDR1 as SGDLS and CDR2 as YYNGEE. CDR3 DNA sequence: TGTGCCAGCAGCGGAACGGGACAGGGGGACACTGAAGCTTTCTTT. It is translated as CASSGTGQGDTEAFF.

The chain has TRBV11-2 and TRBJ1-1, with TRBD1 as a possible D gene (6 bases). The CDR3 length is 13 residues. Germline CDR1 SGHAT, CDR2 FQNNGV. The V gene lost 5 bases and the J gene lost 4 bases, with 11 bases spanning the gap. Here the CDR3 reads CASSLDRTTEAFF. In nucleotides, the CDR3 is TGTGCCAGCAGCCTCGACAGGACCACTGAAGCTTTCTTT.

The gene calls are TRBV6-5 and TRBJ1-3; D is undetermined. Trimming cost V 6 bases and J 2 bases, with 14 bases left between them. This CDR3 contains 15 residues. CDR1 is MNHEY and CDR2 is SVGAGI in the germline V gene. The CDR3 DNA sequence: TGTGCCAGCAGCGGGAAACCGTCCCCTGGAAACACCATATATTTT. It encodes CASSGKPSPGNTIYF.